This T cell receptor (beta chain) was documented in a study of cytomegalovirus exposure and HLA in healthy donors (dated by TCRdb to 2016 to 2017). As for the study more broadly: An earlier analysis of several hundred of the donors reported 250 to 300 Gb of sequence data and 120 million or so unique TCR beta sequences from 190 million or so T cells. Rather than using new phenotypic data, the later analysis identified candidate immune exposures from TCR beta sequences and from how often those sequences occurred across donors. Of the approximately 370 genotyped donors, approximately 80% were placed in the genetic ancestry cluster associated with self-reported Caucasian donors. Four or five DR-DQ haplotypes were handled as single units for association and clustering because linkage in the cohort was strong. The number of donors typed differed by locus, with roughly 629-640 for A, B, C, DRB1 and DQB1, more than 500 for DQA1, over 600 for DPA1, and some 440 for DPB1. Using immunosequencing, the study profiled T cell repertoires from approximately 700 subjects and related those repertoires to cytomegalovirus serostatus. An early release that covered 640 HLA-typed donors contained about 300 gigabases of sequencing data and tens of millions of unique TCR sequences. Along with the roughly 670-subject first cohort, a separate validation cohort of 120 different subjects was used. Both class I and class II loci were covered by HLA typing, at four-digit resolution. To predict cytomegalovirus infection status, the study brought together high-throughput TCR immunosequencing, statistical association of individual TCRs with disease status, and machine learning. Donor age, sex, ethnicity and CMV serostatus were collected together with the repertoire data. In a later genetic analysis, genome-wide SNP genotypes for about three fifths of the roughly 670 donors were used, and that subset was treated as a discovery cohort. An earlier analysis of 587 of the donors used high-throughput TCR beta sequencing to judge whether each TCR beta V gene segment behaved as functional or pseudogenic. The aim of the study was to test whether cataloging public T cell receptors could identify signatures of past pathogen exposure. All discovery cohort repertoires had been generated using a single sequencing platform. A later analysis re-examined previously published TCR beta repertoires from over 500 donors and added high-resolution HLA genotyping to investigate patterns of TCR occurrence. Across about 370 genotyped donors of the cohort, an average of about 250,000 unique TCR beta nucleotide sequences per donor were sequenced, and around 20% of those sequences were non-productive.

Libraries were made using the immunoSEQ multiplex PCR assay. For the multiplex PCR, a mixture combining 60 forward primers for TCR Vbeta segments and 13 reverse primers for TCR Jbeta segments was used. A multiplex PCR assay on genomic DNA amplified the CDR3 region of rearranged TCR beta genes. The amplified TCR beta libraries were sequenced on the Illumina HiSeq System as 87-base-pair reads. Concerning the study's data processing: In a later analysis, tens of millions of unique TCR beta chains were counted across the 500 to 850 repertoires, and about 9.9 million of these chains were shared by at least two donors. Raw reads were error-corrected and collapsed into unique sequences by a nearest-neighbor algorithm in which closely related sequences were merged to remove PCR and sequencing errors. Alignment of CDR3 sequences to IMGT reference sequences was used to assign V, D and J gene segments. Each retained sequence needed at least a six-nucleotide match to both a V gene segment and a J gene segment. Rearrangements were classified as productive when the CDR3 lacked stop codons and remained in frame with V and J, and all other rearrangements were classified as non-productive. Following IMGT convention, CDR3 was defined as the stretch from the second conserved V-encoded cysteine to the conserved J-encoded phenylalanine. The earlier analysis of 550 to 650 of the donors excluded any sequence lacking an unambiguous match to a single V gene segment. In an earlier analysis of roughly 500 of the donors, V segments were called functional above 56.7% productive rearrangements and were called segregating when the between-donor standard deviation exceeded 5%. A statistical classification framework was developed to diagnose cytomegalovirus status using the catalog of TCR beta chain sequences. In a later analysis, V and J genes were assigned by comparing TCR nucleotide sequences against IMGT/GENE-DB human TR gene sequences. A later analysis assigned CDR3 sequences and most-parsimonious VDJ recombination scenarios with the TCRdist pipeline. In a later analysis, each TCR beta chain was defined by its CDR3 amino acid sequence together with its V-gene family, and reads lacking a unique V-gene family were excluded. In a later analysis, around 600 highly shared, low-generation-probability nucleotide sequences were removed to address suspected cross-contamination and a sequencing artifact. For each public chain, a later analysis derived a clonal expansion index from normalized ranks of inferred template counts within each repertoire. In a later analysis, generation probabilities were computed using a VDJ recombination model fitted to out-of-frame rearrangements, and the results were checked against IGoR. In a later analysis, TCR-TCR, TCR-HLA and TCR-CMV co-occurrence was scored with hypergeometric tests, and a repertoire-size bias correction was applied to TCR pairs. To estimate false discovery rates, a later analysis permuted the HLA or CMV assignments 20 times. In a later analysis, co-occurring TCRs were grouped using DBSCAN, with TCRdist sequence similarity added in when clustering inside HLA-allele-positive subsets. Co-occurrence clustering excluded repertoires with fewer than 30,000 or more than 120,000 public chains, plus five with anomalous nucleotide sharing. What TCRdb holds here is the immuneACCESS table cut down to in-frame rearrangements. Part of the clones is not present; checked against another copy, under half of the missing clones reflect an unresolved V gene, and the others are unexplained. The V and J calls and clone size were taken over from that table, and D and trimming were inferred from the DNA. The sample profile shows about 150,000 clones; around 10% of them were found once. The ten largest account for 6.5% to 9% of the sample.

The investigation overall reported the following: Correlated functional status among segregating V segments might reflect linkage disequilibrium, but an unknown experimental factor could not be ruled out. The sequencing pipeline was judged likely to have produced a cluster of highly shared sequence variants as a technical artifact. The authors suggested that the approach could potentially be generalized to other disease states and immunological phenotypes. For the cohort, immune exposure information was limited to CMV serostatus. Because some donors lacked HLA typing at each locus, the association tests relied only on the typed subset. Assigning TCR associations to individual alleles was difficult when HLA alleles, especially DR and DQ, strongly co-occurred. The study gave a list of roughly 150 TCR beta chains associated with cytomegalovirus. In a later analysis, TCR association rates were found to vary across HLA loci, with the most associated TCRs seen for DRB1 alleles and the fewest for HLA-C alleles. Specific HLA alleles were associated with about 17,000 TCR beta sequences at a false discovery rate of 0.05 in a later analysis. According to a later analysis, parvovirus B19, influenza, CMV and Epstein-Barr virus appeared linked to several top co-occurrence clusters. Seventeen rarely observed V segments, including chromosome 9 orphons, were excluded from the earlier analysis of approximately 500 of the donors because counts were too low. Three of the identified cytomegalovirus-associated TCR beta chains were confirmed in vitro to be specific for cytomegalovirus antigens. In an earlier analysis of 587 of the donors, most TCR beta V segments appeared in productive rearrangements about 90% or about 30% of the time, broadly matching IMGT annotations. In a later analysis, HLA-associated TCR beta chains showed more clonal expansion and lower generation probabilities than non-associated chains that were equally common. Because the 87-base-pair reads could not distinguish some IMGT-functional V segments, including TRBV6-2 and TRBV6-3, those segments were excluded. Presence/absence analyses assumed roughly uniform sequencing depth across donors, an assumption that may not hold. Compared with the 666-donor mean, donors in an Asian-associated ancestry cluster had fewer N-insertions in productive TCRs, according to a later genetic analysis. In both the original and validation cohorts, the classifier was reported to diagnose cytomegalovirus status with high specificity and sensitivity. A further reported finding was that TCR beta sequences accurately predicted the HLA-A and HLA-B alleles for most subjects in the first cohort. Most TCR sequences were observed very rarely across donors, whereas some public TCRs were present in many individuals. According to a later analysis, most CMV-associated TCR beta chains appeared to be HLA-restricted, and the HLA associations seemed to be driven largely by CMV exposure. A later genetic analysis associated a missense DCLRE1C variant with V-gene and J-gene trimming of TCR beta chains, and an independent cohort replicated the association. The cohort was sequenced for TCR beta chains only, and without alpha or paired-chain data the features that could be detected were limited.

The cohort was made up of several hundred healthy bone marrow donors. Cohort members were all nominally healthy when sampled, although unrecorded immune exposures were likely present. The donor tested CMV seropositive and was one of the 289 seropositive cohort members. A peripheral blood sample was provided by each donor, and peripheral blood mononuclear cells were used for TCR beta sequencing. Genomic DNA was extracted from the blood cell samples with the Qiagen DNeasy Blood Extraction Kit. CDR1 and CDR2 (MNHEY, SMNVEV) derive from the germline V gene (reference sequence). Trimming leaves V shorter by 8 bases and J shorter by 2 bases, with the junction holding 11 bases beyond the gene matches. The CDR3 runs 15 residues from the cysteine to the phenylalanine. Of all the DNA, just the CDR3 is kept, 45 bases in frame from base 1. This clone was recorded a few times. The specificity of this receptor is unknown. Per-base quality was not reported, and no clone a single base away is much larger than it.

This sequence originates from a woman in her thirties or forties in good health and CMV-seropositive. The receptor chain draws on TRBV27 and TRBJ1-2; the junction holds 7 bases that match TRBD1. Sequenced: PBMCs. The DNA sequence reads TGTGCCAGCTCCCTCAGGGGGGATTGGAACTATGGCTACACCTTC. Its protein product is CASSLRGDWNYGYTF.